The source of this T cell receptor beta chain is a study of shared clonotypes between healthy human individuals. About the research overall: Each donor's CD8 memory used one plate, CD8 naive two, each CD4 subset three.

Trimming removed 5 bases from V and 1 base from J, with 9 bases in between. Germline-derived CDR1 and CDR2 are SGHNT and YYREEE (reference sequence). The CDR3 length is 13 residues. Only CD45RO-negative cells positively selected for CCR7 counted as naive CD8 cells, so terminally differentiated effector memory CD45RA+ cells were excluded. The assay was immunoSEQ multiplex PCR, and TCRdb's table has in-frame clones only and misses some. Counted here are just over 2,000,000 clones, approximately 94% occurring once; the ten biggest clones make up 0.9% to 1.3%. The material sequenced was naive CD8+ T cells sorted from blood. The source of this sequence is a man younger than 30 in good health. The chain couples TRBV5-4 to TRBJ1-1; D is unclear. The CDR3 spells CASRAVENTEAFF. CDR3 coding DNA: TGTGCCAGCAGGGCGGTAGAGAACACTGAAGCTTTCTTT. Full variable domain (outside the CDR3, taken from reference TRBV5-4 and TRBJ1-1): ETGVTQSPTHLIKTRGQQVTLRCSSQSGHNTVSWYQQALGQGPQFIFQYYREEENGRGNFPPRFSGLQFPNYSSELNVNALELDDSALYLCASRAVENTEAFFGQGTRLTVV.